This entry lists 26 T cell receptor beta chains sequenced from one sample in a study of T cell repertoires in cytomegalovirus infection. In TCRdb, the reads were re-called with MiXCR into one record per CDR3 protein. The profile shows some 700,000 distinct CDR3 sequences, approximately 40% of them singletons. Sequenced: PBMCs. These receptors were obtained from a human donor in good health (CMV status not recorded). Some clones in this sample may be carry-over from other donors' samples.

In its sample, this clonotype was seen once. The chain has TRBV6-8 and TRBJ1-4; tentative D call: TRBD1 (5 bases). Between the trimmed V and J ends, which lost 9 bases and 4 bases, there was a span of 21 bases. The CDR3 contains 16 residues. Germline-derived CDR1 and CDR2 are MNHGY and SAAAGT. In DNA, the CDR3 is TGTGCCAGTTCGAGACAGCCTGAAATTCTTAATGAAAAACTGTTTTTT. This encodes CASSRQPEILNEKLFF.

The genes are TRBV28 and TRBJ1-2; D unclear. This CDR3 has 15 amino acids. From germline, CDR1 is MDHEN and CDR2 SYDVKM. With 9 bases removed from V and 4 bases from J, the gap between germline ends came to 21 bases. This CDR3 is CASQQSSGRAYGYTF. Here the CDR3 DNA reads TGTGCCAGTCAACAATCATCGGGCCGAGCCTATGGCTACACCTTC.

This clonotype came up once. One end of the junction fails to match germline, which may point to a read error. The chain uses TRBV7-9 and TRBJ2-1, with 7 bases aligning to TRBD1. CDR3 length: 17 amino acids. In germline, CDR1 is SEHNR, CDR2 FQNEAQ (reference sequence). The CDR3 nucleotides read TGTGCCAGCAGCACCCGGAACTCCGGGACAGCGTACAATGAGCAGTTATTC. Protein product: CASSTRNSGTAYNEQLF. Based on the CDR3 plus reference TRBV7-9 and TRBJ2-1, the full variable domain is DTGVSQNPRHKITKRGQNVTFRCDPISEHNRLYWYRQTLGQGPEFLTYFQNEAQLEKSRLLSDRFSAERPKGSFSTLEIQRTEQGDSAMYLCASSTRNSGTAYNEQLFGPGTRLTVL.

This clonotype has ten or more counts. The chain employs TRBV19 and TRBJ1-4, with D unclear. Trimming stripped 6 bases from V and 0 bases from J, with 8 bases between. This CDR3 contains 14 residues. Germline CDR1 is LNHDA and CDR2 is SQIVND (reference sequence). CDR3 residues: CASRRTATNEKLFF. The CDR3 bases are TGTGCCAGTAGGAGGACGGCAACTAATGAAAAACTGTTTTTT.

This rearrangement joins TRBV29-1 to TRBJ2-7; the match to TRBD1 covers 8 bases. The CDR3 loop spans 13 amino acids. The V segment lost 5 bases and the J segment 4 bases; nucleotides outside the gene matches: 7. The germline V gene has CDR1 SQVTM and CDR2 ANQGSEA. The CDR3 loop is CSVRTGTGYEQYF. The CDR3, as DNA: TGCAGCGTTCGGACAGGGACTGGGTACGAGCAGTACTTC.

This clonotype was found a few times. V gene TRBV6-1 combines with J gene TRBJ1-6; D is unresolved. This CDR3 is 15 amino acids long. The ends were cut back, 2 bases at V and 0 bases at J, with 5 bases in the middle. CDR1 is MNHNS and CDR2 is SASEGT in the germline V gene. The CDR3 loop reads CASSESGSYNSPLHF. CDR3 sequence (DNA): TGTGCCAGCAGTGAAAGCGGCTCCTATAATTCACCCCTCCACTTT.

The chain is built from TRBV7-8 and TRBJ2-3; 11 positions agree with TRBD2. After removal of 7 bases from V and 2 bases from J, the junction contained 8 bases not matched to a gene. The CDR3 spans 16 residues. The V gene's germline CDR1 is SGHVS and CDR2 FQNEAQ. CDR3 sequence reads: CASIFSSGRFTDTQYF. The CDR3 DNA is TGTGCCAGCATCTTTTCTAGCGGGAGGTTCACAGATACGCAGTATTTT. Full variable domain (rest looked up from reference TRBV7-8 and TRBJ2-3): GAGVSQSPRYKVAKRGQDVALRCDPISGHVSLFWYQQALGQGPEFLTYFQNEAQLDKSGLPSDRFFAERPEGSVSTLKIQRTQQEDSAVYLCASIFSSGRFTDTQYFGPGTRLTVL.

The rearrangement links TRBV12-3 or TRBV12-4 to TRBJ2-1; no firm D call. V gave up 5 bases and J gave up 4 bases, with 15 bases separating them. This CDR3 is built from 15 residues. The chain's CDR3 is CASSALAPLYNEQFF. CDR3 nucleotide sequence: TGTGCCAGCAGTGCGCTCGCACCTCTTTACAATGAGCAGTTCTTC.

This clonotype was detected a few times. J is TRBJ1-5 and V is TRBV6-1; tentative D call: TRBD1 (5 bases). V was shortened by 7 bases and J by 10 bases, with 14 bases between the two germline ends. The germline gives CDR1 MNHNS, CDR2 SASEGT. The CDR3 has 12 residues. The CDR3 DNA reads TGTGCCAGCAATCCAGGGAGGAGACCCCAGCATTTT. Its protein product is CASNPGRRPQHF.

This clonotype was seen only a few times. The rearrangement uses TRBV2 and TRBJ1-6; 9 nucleotides align to TRBD1. The CDR3 is made up of 15 amino acids. V gave up 2 bases and J gave up 8 bases; unmatched junction bases: 4. Germline V gives CDR1 SNHLY, CDR2 FYNNEI. This chain's CDR3 is CASSEPGQGYSPLHF. In DNA form, the CDR3 reads TGTGCCAGCAGTGAACCGGGACAGGGATATTCACCCCTCCACTTT.

CDR3 nucleotides: TGTGCCAGCAGTTATCAGTGGAAAGCTTTCTTT. Its protein product is CASSYQWKAFF. The rearrangement joins TRBV28 to TRBJ1-1; D unresolved. Looked up from germline, CDR1 is MDHEN and CDR2 is SYDVKM. The V and J ends lost 4 bases and 9 bases respectively, with 9 bases between them. The CDR3 has 11 amino acids.

Only a few counts were recorded for this clonotype. This rearrangement joins TRBV11-2 to TRBJ1-6; D is undetermined. The V gene lost 2 bases and the J gene lost 5 bases, with 10 bases spanning the gap. Germline loops: CDR1 SGHAT, CDR2 FQNNGV. This CDR3 comprises 15 residues. The CDR3 coding sequence is TGTGCCAGCAGCTTAAGAGACGGGAATAATTCACCCCTCCACTTT. Encoded protein: CASSLRDGNNSPLHF.

This clonotype turned up a few times. The chain joins TRBV7-2 to TRBJ2-7; 12 bases are shared with TRBD1. Per germline, CDR1 SGHTA and CDR2 FQGNSA. The CDR3 has 16 residues. After removal of 5 bases from V and 8 bases from J, the junction contained 13 bases not matched to a gene. CDR3 sequence reads: CASSIRPGQGASKQYF. The DNA for the CDR3 is TGTGCCAGCAGCATACGGCCGGGACAGGGGGCATCTAAGCAGTACTTC.

This clonotype was detected a few times. The chain uses TRBV7-2 and TRBJ1-2; no clear D gene. The ends were cut back, 2 bases at V and 8 bases at J, with 9 bases in the middle. This CDR3 spans 12 amino acids. CDR1 and CDR2 (germline): SGHTA, FQGNSA. This CDR3 is CASSLLPLGYTF. In nucleotides, the CDR3 is TGTGCCAGCAGCTTATTACCGCTGGGCTACACCTTC.

The genes are TRBV7-9 and TRBJ2-3, with no clear D. This CDR3 is built from 15 residues. V lost 0 bases to trimming and J lost 6 bases, with 13 bases between them. CDR1 is SEHNR and CDR2 is FQNEAQ in the germline V gene (reference sequence). In nucleotides, the CDR3 is TGTGCCAGCAGCTTAGCGCGCTTATCTGGGGATACGCAGTATTTT. This codes for CASSLARLSGDTQYF.

J is TRBJ2-3 and V is TRBV12-3 or TRBV12-4; 12 positions agree with TRBD2. The CDR3 sequence is 14 residues long. V gave up 8 bases and J gave up 4 bases; unmatched junction bases: 4. Written as DNA, the CDR3 is TGTGCCAGCCTAGCGGGGGGGCGGCCAGATACGCAGTATTTT. Residues: CASLAGGRPDTQYF.

V gene TRBV7-2 combines with J gene TRBJ2-5; D is ambiguous. The CDR3 is 13 residues long. Germline values: CDR1 SGHTA, CDR2 FQGNSA. V dropped 2 bases and J dropped 3 bases, with 7 bases sitting between them. CDR3 bases: TGTGCCAGCAGCTTATCCTCGAAAGAGACCCAGTACTTC. Its translation: CASSLSSKETQYF.

In its sample, this clonotype was seen many times. The V call is TRBV7-2, the J call TRBJ1-4, with 7 positions matching TRBD1. V gave up 11 bases and J gave up 3 bases; unmatched junction bases: 6. Germline assignment: CDR1 SGHTA and CDR2 FQGNSA. This CDR3 has 13 residues. This chain's CDR3 is CACGRGPNEKLFF. The CDR3 DNA reads as TGTGCCTGTGGAAGGGGGCCTAATGAAAAACTGTTTTTT.

This chain uses TRBV19 with TRBJ2-3; TRBD2 is a possible D gene (6 bases). Between the trimmed V and J ends, which lost 3 bases and 4 bases, there was a span of 14 bases. This CDR3 has 15 amino acids. CDR1 and CDR2 from the germline V gene are LNHDA and SQIVND (reference sequence). The CDR3 region is CASSMRGGGADTQYF. CDR3 DNA sequence: TGTGCCAGTAGTATGAGGGGAGGAGGAGCAGATACGCAGTATTTT.

The chain is built from TRBV6-5 and TRBJ1-1, with TRBD1 identical over 7 bases. CDR3 size: 16 residues. V shed 0 bases, J shed 4 bases, and the junction held 8 bases outside the gene matches. Germline V gene sequence: CDR1 MNHEY, CDR2 SVGAGI. The CDR3: CASSYSGRGGGTEAFF. The CDR3 DNA sequence: TGTGCCAGCAGTTACTCGGGTCGAGGGGGCGGCACTGAAGCTTTCTTT.

About this clonotype: Germline and junction disagree at one end, which may indicate a read error. This chain uses TRBV6-5 with TRBJ1-1; 7 bases are a match to TRBD1. The CDR3 runs 14 residues. Germline CDR1 MNHEY, CDR2 SVGAGI. The CDR3 reads CARRGVGADTEAFF. The CDR3 nucleotides read TGTGCCCGCAGGGGGGTAGGGGCAGACACTGAAGCTTTCTTT.

The rearrangement links TRBV10-3 to TRBJ2-2; TRBD1 matches at 9 bases. Looked up from germline, CDR1 is ENHRY and CDR2 is SYGVKD. With V trimmed by 3 bases and J by 7 bases, 15 bases remained unmatched. This CDR3 comprises 18 residues. The CDR3 region has the DNA TGTGCCATCAGTGACTGGGGGATGGGACAGGGATACGGCGGGGAGCTGTTTTTT. As protein: CAISDWGMGQGYGGELFF.

There are many counts of this clonotype. The gene calls are TRBV11-3 and TRBJ2-1; the match to TRBD2 covers 7 bases. Germline lookup yields CDR1 SGHNT and CDR2 YENEEA. The CDR3 consists of 15 residues. J gave up 8 bases and V 5 bases, and 12 bases lay outside the gene matches. DNA for the CDR3: TGTGCCAGCAGCACTCGGACTAGTCGAGGGGATGAGCAGTTCTTC. Its protein is CASSTRTSRGDEQFF.

This clonotype has just a few counts. This chain uses TRBV6-1 with TRBJ2-1, with TRBD2 matching over 12 bases. Trimming cost V 5 bases and J 8 bases; bases outside gene matches: 10. Germline V gives CDR1 MNHNS, CDR2 SASEGT. This CDR3 contains 16 residues. The CDR3 region has the DNA TGTGCCAGCAGTACCGCCTCTAGCGGGAGGGTCTATGAGCAGTTCTTC. Translation: CASSTASSGRVYEQFF.

The V call is TRBV5-1, the J call TRBJ2-7, with D possibly called TRBD1 or TRBD2 (6 bases each). The germline V gene has CDR1 SGHRS and CDR2 YFSETQ. The CDR3 loop spans 14 amino acids. V was trimmed by 0 bases and J by 4 bases, leaving 11 bases between them. The CDR3 region is CASSLDGGEYEQYF. As DNA, the CDR3 is TGCGCCAGCAGCTTGGACGGGGGCGAGTACGAGCAGTACTTC.

This chain joins TRBV6-5 and TRBJ2-7; 9 positions match TRBD2. Unmatched junction bases numbered 16, after V lost 4 bases and J lost 6 bases. Germline CDR1 is MNHEY and CDR2 is SVGAGI. CDR3 length: 17 amino acids. CDR3 coding DNA: TGTGCCAGCAGTTTCCAACCCGCGAAGCGGGAGGATTCCGAGCAGTACTTC. Translation: CASSFQPAKREDSEQYF.